This paragraph reports one TCR beta chain. V shed 1 base, J shed 12 bases, and the junction held 6 bases outside the gene matches. CDR3 length: 12 residues. Germline V gene sequence: CDR1 SGHTA, CDR2 FQGNSA. These data belong to a study of blood T cell repertoires in COVID-19. The protocol was immunoSEQ multiplex PCR, while the TCRdb copy is restricted to in-frame clones and leaves out a portion. Of 85,000 to 90,000 clones in the sample, around 86% were seen once. This chain links TRBV7-2 with TRBJ2-7, with 7 bases aligning to TRBD2. The source material was peripheral blood. This sequence originates from a human donor in a cohort sampled during active COVID-19. CDR3 coding DNA: TGTGCCAGCAGCTTAGGGGGGGGGAGTCGGTACTTC. It specifies CASSLGGGSRYF. Using reference TRBV7-2 and TRBJ2-7 for the parts outside the CDR3, the full variable domain is GAGVSQSPSNKVTEKGKDVELRCDPISGHTALYWYRQSLGQGLEFLIYFQGNSAPDKSGLPSDRFSAERTGGSVSTLTIQRTQQEDSAVYLCASSLGGGSRYFGPGTRLTVT.